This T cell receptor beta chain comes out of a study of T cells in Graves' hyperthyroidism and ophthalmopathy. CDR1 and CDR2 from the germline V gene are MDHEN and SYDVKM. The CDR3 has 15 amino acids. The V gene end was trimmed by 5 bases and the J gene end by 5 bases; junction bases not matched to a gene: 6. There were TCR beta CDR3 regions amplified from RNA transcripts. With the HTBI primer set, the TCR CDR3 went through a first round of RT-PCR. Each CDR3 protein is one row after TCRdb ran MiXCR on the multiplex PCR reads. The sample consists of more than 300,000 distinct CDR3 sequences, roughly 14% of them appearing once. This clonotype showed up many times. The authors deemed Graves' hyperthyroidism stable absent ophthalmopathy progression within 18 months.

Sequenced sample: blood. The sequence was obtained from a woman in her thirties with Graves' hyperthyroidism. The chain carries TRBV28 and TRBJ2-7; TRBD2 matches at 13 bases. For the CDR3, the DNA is TGTGCCAGCAGTCCTGGACTAGCGGGAGACAACGAGCAGTACTTC. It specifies CASSPGLAGDNEQYF.